The T cell receptor (beta chain) described here comes from a study of blood T cell repertoires in COVID-19. Patients in Seattle were enrolled during active infection, then followed longitudinally. The CDR3 loop spans 14 amino acids. CDR1 and CDR2 from the germline V gene are KGHSH and LQKENI. The V and J ends lost 5 bases and 8 bases respectively, with 15 bases between them. Clones were read by immunoSEQ multiplex PCR, and TCRdb kept only the in-frame ones, dropping some. Seen here are hundreds of thousands of clones, about 88% observed once, and the top ten hold 7.8%. V and J are TRBV18 and TRBJ1-4; D not certain. The clonotype originates from a woman between 50 and 59 years old with COVID-19, enrolled during active disease. What was sequenced was peripheral blood. The CDR3 sequence is CASSREAVSEKLFF. The CDR3 DNA sequence: TGTGCCAGCTCAAGGGAAGCGGTCTCAGAAAAACTGTTTTTT.